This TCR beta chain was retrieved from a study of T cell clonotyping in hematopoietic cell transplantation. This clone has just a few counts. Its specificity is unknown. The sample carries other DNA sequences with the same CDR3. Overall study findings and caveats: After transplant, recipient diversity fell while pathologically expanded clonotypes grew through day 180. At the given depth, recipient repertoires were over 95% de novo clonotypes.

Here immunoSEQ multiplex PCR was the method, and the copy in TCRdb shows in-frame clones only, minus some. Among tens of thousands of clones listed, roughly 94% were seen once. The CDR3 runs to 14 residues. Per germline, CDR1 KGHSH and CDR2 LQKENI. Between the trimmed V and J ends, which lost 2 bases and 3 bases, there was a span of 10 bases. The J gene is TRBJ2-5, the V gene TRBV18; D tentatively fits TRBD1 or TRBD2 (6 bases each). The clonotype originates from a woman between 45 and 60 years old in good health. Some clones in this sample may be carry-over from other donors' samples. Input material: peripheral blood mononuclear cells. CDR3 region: CASSPGGREETQYF. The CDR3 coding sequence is TGTGCCAGCTCACCAGGGGGGCGCGAAGAGACCCAGTACTTC.